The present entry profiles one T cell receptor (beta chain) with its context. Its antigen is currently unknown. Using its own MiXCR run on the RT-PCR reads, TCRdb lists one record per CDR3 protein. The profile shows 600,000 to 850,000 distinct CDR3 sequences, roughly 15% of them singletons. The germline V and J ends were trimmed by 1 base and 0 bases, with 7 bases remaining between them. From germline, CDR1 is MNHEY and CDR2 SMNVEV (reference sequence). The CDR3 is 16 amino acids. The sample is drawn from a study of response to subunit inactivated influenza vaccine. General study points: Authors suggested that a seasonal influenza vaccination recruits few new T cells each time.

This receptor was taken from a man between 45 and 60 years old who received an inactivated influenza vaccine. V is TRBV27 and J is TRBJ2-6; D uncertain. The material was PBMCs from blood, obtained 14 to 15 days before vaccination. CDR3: CASSLLGHSGANVLTF. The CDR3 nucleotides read TGTGCCAGCAGTTTATTAGGGCACTCTGGGGCCAACGTCCTGACTTTC.